The clone carrying this T cell receptor beta chain was seen only a few times. The data were produced by immunoSEQ multiplex PCR, yet TCRdb's version contains in-frame clones alone and is incomplete. Counted here are approximately 190,000 clones, around 75% occurring once; the ten biggest clones make up around 5.9%. This specimen comes from a study of cytotoxic CD8 clonotypes in ibrutinib-treated CLL. Study information: The cohort had 10 to 12 relapsed/refractory and fewer than 16 treatment-naive patients, roughly 17 IGHV unmutated.

Germline loops: CDR1 SGDLS, CDR2 YYNGEE. Trimming took 4 bases from V and 7 from J, leaving 11 bases between them. This CDR3 spans 12 amino acids. Sequencing used PBMCs, obtained after 12 months of ibrutinib treatment. The V and J genes are TRBV9 and TRBJ1-2, with D uncertain. This clonotype originated in a human donor with chronic lymphocytic leukemia. The CDR3 bases are TGTGCCAGCAGCCCCCTGGACCGTGGCTACACCTTC. Translating gives CASSPLDRGYTF.